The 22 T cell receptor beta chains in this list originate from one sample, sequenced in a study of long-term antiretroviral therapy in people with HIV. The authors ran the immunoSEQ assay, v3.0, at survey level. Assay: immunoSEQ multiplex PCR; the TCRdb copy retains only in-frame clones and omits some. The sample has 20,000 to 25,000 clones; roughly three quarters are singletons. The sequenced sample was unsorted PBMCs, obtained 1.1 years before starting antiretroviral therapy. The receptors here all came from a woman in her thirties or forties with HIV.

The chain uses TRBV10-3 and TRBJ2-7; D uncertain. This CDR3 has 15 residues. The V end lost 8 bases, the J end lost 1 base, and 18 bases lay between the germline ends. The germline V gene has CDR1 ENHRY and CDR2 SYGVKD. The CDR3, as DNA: TGTGCCATCGGTTCCCCCAGCTCTGGTTCCTACGAGCAGTACTTC. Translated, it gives CAIGSPSSGSYEQYF.

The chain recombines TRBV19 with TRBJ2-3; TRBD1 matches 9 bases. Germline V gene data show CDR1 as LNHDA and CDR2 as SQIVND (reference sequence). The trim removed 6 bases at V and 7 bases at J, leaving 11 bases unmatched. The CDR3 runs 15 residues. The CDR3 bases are TGTGCCAGTAGATCCGGGACAGGGTTGAGGCATACGCAGTATTTT. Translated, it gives CASRSGTGLRHTQYF.

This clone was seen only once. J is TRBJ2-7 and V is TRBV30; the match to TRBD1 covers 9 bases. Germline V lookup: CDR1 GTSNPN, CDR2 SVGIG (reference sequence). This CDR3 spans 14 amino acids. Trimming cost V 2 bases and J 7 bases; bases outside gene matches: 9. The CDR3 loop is CAWSSQGAAREQYF. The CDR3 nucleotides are TGTGCCTGGAGTTCACAGGGGGCGGCGAGGGAGCAGTACTTC.

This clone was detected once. CDR3: CASSLTGFQETQYF. As DNA, the CDR3 is TGTGCCAGCAGCCTAACAGGGTTCCAAGAGACCCAGTACTTC. The chain carries TRBV5-6 and TRBJ2-5, with D possibly matching TRBD1 (6 bases). CDR3 length: 14 amino acids. The germline V gene has CDR1 SGHDT and CDR2 YYEEEE. The germline V and J ends were trimmed by 4 bases and 1 base, with 11 bases remaining between them.

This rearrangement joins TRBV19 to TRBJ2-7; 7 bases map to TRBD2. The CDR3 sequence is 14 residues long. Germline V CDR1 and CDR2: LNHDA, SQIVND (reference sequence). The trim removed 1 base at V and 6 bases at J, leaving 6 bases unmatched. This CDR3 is CASSIVPGGGEQYF. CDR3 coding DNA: TGTGCCAGTAGTATAGTGCCGGGGGGTGGCGAGCAGTACTTC.

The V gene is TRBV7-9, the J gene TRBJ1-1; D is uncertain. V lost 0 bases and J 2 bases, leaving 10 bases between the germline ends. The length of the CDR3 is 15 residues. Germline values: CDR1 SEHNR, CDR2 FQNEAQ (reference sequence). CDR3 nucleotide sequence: TGTGCCAGCAGCTTAGCGCTGGCGGCCAACACTGAAGCTTTCTTT. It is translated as CASSLALAANTEAFF.

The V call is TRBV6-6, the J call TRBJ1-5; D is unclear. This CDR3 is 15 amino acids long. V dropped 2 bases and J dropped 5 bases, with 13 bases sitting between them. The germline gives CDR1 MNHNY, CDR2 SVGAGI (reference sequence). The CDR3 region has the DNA TGTGCCAGCAGTTACGGGGTAGGGCTCCATCAGCCCCAGCATTTT. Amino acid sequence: CASSYGVGLHQPQHF.

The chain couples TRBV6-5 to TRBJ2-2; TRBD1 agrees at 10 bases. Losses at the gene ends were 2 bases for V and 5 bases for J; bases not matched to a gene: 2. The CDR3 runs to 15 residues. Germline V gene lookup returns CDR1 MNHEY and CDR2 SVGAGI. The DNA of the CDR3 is TGTGCCAGCAGTTACGGGACAGGGGTGACCGGGGAGCTGTTTTTT. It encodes CASSYGTGVTGELFF.

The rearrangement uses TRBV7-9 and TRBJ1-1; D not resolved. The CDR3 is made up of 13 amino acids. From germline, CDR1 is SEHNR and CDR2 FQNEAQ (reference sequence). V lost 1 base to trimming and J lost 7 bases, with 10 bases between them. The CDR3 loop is CASSLDWPDEAFF. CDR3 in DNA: TGTGCCAGCAGCTTAGACTGGCCAGATGAAGCTTTCTTT.

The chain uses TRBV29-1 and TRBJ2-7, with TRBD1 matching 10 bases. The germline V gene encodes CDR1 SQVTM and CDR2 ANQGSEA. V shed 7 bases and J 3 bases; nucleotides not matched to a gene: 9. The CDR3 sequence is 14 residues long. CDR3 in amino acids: CSAAPTGGFYEQYF. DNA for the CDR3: TGCAGCGCTGCCCCGACAGGGGGCTTCTACGAGCAGTACTTC.

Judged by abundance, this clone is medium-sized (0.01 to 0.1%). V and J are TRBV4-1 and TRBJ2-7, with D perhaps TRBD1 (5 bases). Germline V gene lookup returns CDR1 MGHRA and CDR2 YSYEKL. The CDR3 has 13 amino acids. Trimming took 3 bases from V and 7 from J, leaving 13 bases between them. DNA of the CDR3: TGCGCCAGCAGCCATCAGGGTTCAGGGGAGCAGTACTTC. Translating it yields CASSHQGSGEQYF.

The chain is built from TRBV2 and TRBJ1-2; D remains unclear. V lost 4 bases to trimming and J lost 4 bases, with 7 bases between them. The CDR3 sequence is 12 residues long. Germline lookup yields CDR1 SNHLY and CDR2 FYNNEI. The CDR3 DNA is TGTGCCAGCAGTGGGATGGTCTATGGCTACACCTTC. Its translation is CASSGMVYGYTF.

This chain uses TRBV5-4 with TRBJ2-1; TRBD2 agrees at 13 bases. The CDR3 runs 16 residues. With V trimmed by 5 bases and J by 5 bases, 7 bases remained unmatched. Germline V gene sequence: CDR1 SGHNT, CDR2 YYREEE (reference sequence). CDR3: CASSHGTSGTNNEQFF. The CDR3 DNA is TGTGCCAGCAGTCATGGGACTAGCGGGACCAACAATGAGCAGTTCTTC.

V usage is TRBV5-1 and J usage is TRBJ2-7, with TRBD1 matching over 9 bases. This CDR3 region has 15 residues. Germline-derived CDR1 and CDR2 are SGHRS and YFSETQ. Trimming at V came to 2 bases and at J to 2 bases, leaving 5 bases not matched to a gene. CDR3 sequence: CASSLTGGAPYEQYF. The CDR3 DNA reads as TGCGCCAGCAGCTTAACAGGGGGCGCCCCCTACGAGCAGTACTTC.

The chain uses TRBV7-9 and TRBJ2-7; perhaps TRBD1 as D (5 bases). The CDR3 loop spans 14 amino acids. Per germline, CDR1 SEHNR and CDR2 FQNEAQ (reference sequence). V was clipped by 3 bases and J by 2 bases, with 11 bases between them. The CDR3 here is CASSLGRGTYEQYF. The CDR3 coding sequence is TGTGCCAGCAGCTTGGGTAGGGGCACCTACGAGCAGTACTTC.

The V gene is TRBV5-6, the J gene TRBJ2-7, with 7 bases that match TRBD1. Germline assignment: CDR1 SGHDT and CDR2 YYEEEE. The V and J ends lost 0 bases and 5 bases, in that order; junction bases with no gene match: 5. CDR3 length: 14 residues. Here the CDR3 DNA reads TGTGCCAGCAGCTTGGATTACAGGGGTCACGAGCAGTACTTC. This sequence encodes CASSLDYRGHEQYF.

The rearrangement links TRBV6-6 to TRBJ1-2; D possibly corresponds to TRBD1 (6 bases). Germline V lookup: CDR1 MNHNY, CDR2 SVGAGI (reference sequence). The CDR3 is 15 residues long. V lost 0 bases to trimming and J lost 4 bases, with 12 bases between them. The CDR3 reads CASSYSKQGGYGYTF. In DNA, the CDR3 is TGTGCCAGCAGTTACTCGAAACAGGGCGGCTATGGCTACACCTTC.

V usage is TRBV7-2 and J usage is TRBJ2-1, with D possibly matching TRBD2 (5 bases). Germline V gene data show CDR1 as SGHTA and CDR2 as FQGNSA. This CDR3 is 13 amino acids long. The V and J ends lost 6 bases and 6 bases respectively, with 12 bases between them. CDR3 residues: CASRKGELNEQFF. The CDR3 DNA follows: TGTGCCAGCAGAAAGGGAGAGCTCAATGAGCAGTTCTTC. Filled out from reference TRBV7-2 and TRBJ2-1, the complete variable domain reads GAGVSQSPSNKVTEKGKDVELRCDPISGHTALYWYRQSLGQGLEFLIYFQGNSAPDKSGLPSDRFSAERTGGSVSTLTIQRTQQEDSAVYLCASRKGELNEQFFGPGTRLTVL.

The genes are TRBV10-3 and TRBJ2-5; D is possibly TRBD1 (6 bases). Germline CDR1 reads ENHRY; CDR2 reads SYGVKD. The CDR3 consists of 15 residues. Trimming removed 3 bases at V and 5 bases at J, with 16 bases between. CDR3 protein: CAISDGLRGGETQYF. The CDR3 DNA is TGTGCCATCAGTGATGGGCTCAGGGGCGGGGAGACCCAGTACTTC.

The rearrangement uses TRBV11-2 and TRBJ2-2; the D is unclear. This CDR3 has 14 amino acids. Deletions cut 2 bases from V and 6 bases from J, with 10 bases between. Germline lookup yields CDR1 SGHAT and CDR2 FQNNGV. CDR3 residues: CASSLMLKPGELFF. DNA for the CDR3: TGTGCCAGCAGCTTAATGTTGAAACCCGGGGAGCTGTTTTTT.

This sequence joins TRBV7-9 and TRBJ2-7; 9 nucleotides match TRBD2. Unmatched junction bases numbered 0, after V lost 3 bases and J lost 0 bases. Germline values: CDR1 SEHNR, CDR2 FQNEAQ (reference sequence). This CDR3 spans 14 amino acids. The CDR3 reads CASSFSGGSYEQYF. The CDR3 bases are TGTGCCAGCAGCTTTAGCGGGGGCTCCTACGAGCAGTACTTC.

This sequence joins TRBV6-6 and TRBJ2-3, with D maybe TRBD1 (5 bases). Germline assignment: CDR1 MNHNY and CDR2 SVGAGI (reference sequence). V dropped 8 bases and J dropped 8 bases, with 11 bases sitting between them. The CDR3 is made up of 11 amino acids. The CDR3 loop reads CASDHRGTQYF. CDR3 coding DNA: TGTGCCAGCGATCATAGGGGTACGCAGTATTTT.